The 5 T cell receptor beta chains below were found in one sample sequenced in a study of T cells in tuberculosis. Using immunoSEQ multiplex PCR, the repertoire was profiled, and TCRdb retains in-frame clones only, with some absent. The sample lists approximately 34,000 clones, approximately 90% occurring once. Time point meaning: new active TB diagnosis, blood taken before or within 7 days of starting treatment. The sequencing here drew on PBMCs, taken at tuberculosis diagnosis. The receptor source for this set is an adult with tuberculosis.

This chain connects TRBV6-4 to TRBJ2-3, with TRBD1 as a possible D gene (5 bases). The CDR3 length is 15 residues. V lost 0 bases to trimming and J lost 2 bases, with 9 bases between them. The germline V gene encodes CDR1 MRHNA and CDR2 SNTAGT. The CDR3 region is CASSDSGRATDTQYF. CDR3 nucleotides: TGTGCCAGCAGTGACTCTGGCAGGGCCACAGATACGCAGTATTTT.

The V and J genes are TRBV7-2 and TRBJ1-1, with D perhaps TRBD1 (6 bases). V shed 2 bases and J shed 11 bases, with 12 bases lying between them. This CDR3 comprises 12 residues. The germline V gene encodes CDR1 SGHTA and CDR2 FQGNSA. The CDR3 is CASSLFGQGAFF. CDR3 nucleotides: TGTGCCAGCAGCTTATTTGGCCAGGGGGCTTTCTTT. Variable domain in full (rest from reference TRBV7-2 and TRBJ1-1): GAGVSQSPSNKVTEKGKDVELRCDPISGHTALYWYRQSLGQGLEFLIYFQGNSAPDKSGLPSDRFSAERTGGSVSTLTIQRTQQEDSAVYLCASSLFGQGAFFGQGTRLTVV.

The chain uses TRBV28 and TRBJ1-2; a possible D gene is TRBD1 (6 bases). This CDR3 region has 18 residues. CDR1 is MDHEN, CDR2 SYDVKM, per germline. The ends were cut back, 5 bases at V and 1 base at J, with 23 bases in the middle. CDR3 loop: CASSPKTGGLILNYGYTF. As DNA, the CDR3 is TGTGCCAGCAGTCCGAAAACCGGGGGGCTGATCCTTAACTATGGCTACACCTTC.

A single count supports this clone. This rearrangement joins TRBV30 to TRBJ1-4, with D perhaps matching TRBD1 (6 bases). The CDR3 has 16 amino acids. Deletions cut 2 bases from V and 0 bases from J, with 13 bases between. The germline CDR1 and CDR2 sequences are GTSNPN and SVGIG (reference sequence). DNA of the CDR3: TGTGCCTGGAGTTTACAGGGCTTTGCAACTAATGAAAAACTGTTTTTT. Its translation: CAWSLQGFATNEKLFF.

The chain recombines TRBV5-6 with TRBJ2-1; possible D gene TRBD2, 7 bases. The CDR3 sequence is 14 residues long. The germline V gene encodes CDR1 SGHDT and CDR2 YYEEEE. Trimming pared 4 bases from V and 2 bases from J, leaving 10 bases between. The CDR3 coding sequence is TGTGCCAGCAGCGGGGGGGACACCTACAATGAGCAGTTCTTC. It yields the protein CASSGGDTYNEQFF. The entire variable domain, with the rest obtained from reference TRBV5-6 and TRBJ2-1, is as follows: DAGVTQSPTHLIKTRGQQVTLRCSPKSGHDTVSWYQQALGQGPQFIFQYYEEEERQRGNFPDRFSGHQFPNYSSELNVNALLLGDSALYLCASSGGDTYNEQFFGPGTRLTVL.